Listed below are T cell receptor beta chains from one sample, sequenced in a study of T-cell reconstitution after alpha-beta-depleted transplantation in children. One entry per CDR3 protein results from TCRdb running MiXCR on the PCR reads. Found here are about 290,000 distinct CDR3 sequences, around 10% of them singletons; the top ten hold around 7.5%. Material: PBMCs, obtained before TCRalphabeta/CD19-depleted stem cell transplant. These receptors all come from a boy less than two years old with acute myeloid leukemia, due to receive a stem cell transplant. The CDR3 runs from the conserved cysteine through the conserved F or W. The order of the fields is V gene, D gene, J gene, CDR3 protein. A D gene is named only where the DNA matches it firmly.

V: TRBV7-9; D: TRBD1; J: TRBJ2-3; CDR3: CASSLFGQGIFTDTQYF
V: TRBV5-1; D: .; J: TRBJ1-6; CDR3: CASSFTRDSPLHF
V: TRBV4-2; D: .; J: TRBJ2-6; CDR3: CASSQEGPRHRAGANVLTF
V: TRBV20-1; D: .; J: TRBJ1-5; CDR3: CSARDPGNQPQHF
V: TRBV12-3/TRBV12-4; D: .; J: TRBJ2-3; CDR3: CASSPFRRDTQYF
V: TRBV10-3; D: TRBD2; J: TRBJ2-7; CDR3: CAISETSGGREQYF
V: TRBV4-2; D: .; J: TRBJ2-1; CDR3: CASSQDNNRGEQFF
V: TRBV12-3/TRBV12-4; D: .; J: TRBJ2-1; CDR3: CASSLGEEGNEQFF
V: TRBV28; D: TRBD2; J: TRBJ2-1; CDR3: CASSLGGSRYNEQFF
V: TRBV5-5; D: .; J: TRBJ2-1; CDR3: CASRGGQQVHEQFF
V: TRBV2; D: .; J: TRBJ2-5; CDR3: CASSGEGPGETQYF